This is a list of T cell receptor beta chains from one sample in a study of blood T cell repertoires in COVID-19. Generated by immunoSEQ multiplex PCR, the TCRdb table keeps only in-frame clones and is missing some. The data show 180,000 or so clones, with about 83% seen just once and roughly 8.7% held by the top ten. Sequenced: PBMCs or T cells enriched from blood (not recorded which). Receptor source: a woman aged 25 to 45 who had recovered from COVID-19. Each CDR3 is given with its conserved first and last residue. A D gene is named only where the DNA matches it firmly. Size tells how often a clone was seen (once, few, many) or the class of an expanded clone, and some rows leave it out.

- | TRBJ1-4 | - | TRBV3-1/TRBV3-2 | 15 | CASSQDPRRDEKLFF | TGTGCCAGCAGCCAAGACCCCAGGAGGGACGAAAAACTGTTTTTT
- | TRBJ1-1 | TRBD1 | TRBV14 | 15 | CASSRARGTGTGAFF | TGTGCCAGCAGCCGAGCGCGAGGGACAGGGACTGGAGCTTTCTTT
- | TRBJ2-7 | - | TRBV19 | 16 | CASSMSYGPTSYEQYF | TGTGCCAGTAGTATGTCTTATGGGCCGACCTCCTACGAGCAGTACTTC
- | TRBJ1-1 | - | TRBV5-1 | 14 | CASSTTDRNTEAFF | TGCGCCAGCAGCACGACCGACAGGAACACTGAAGCTTTCTTT
- | TRBJ2-3 | TRBD2 | TRBV5-4 | 17 | CASSLIGGLAGVDTQYF | TGTGCCAGCAGCTTGATCGGTGGCCTAGCGGGAGTCGATACGCAGTATTTT
- | TRBJ2-5 | TRBD2 | TRBV15 | 19 | CATSKLDYGLAGVRETQYF | TGTGCCACCAGCAAGCTCGACTACGGACTAGCGGGAGTGAGGGAGACCCAGTACTTC
- | TRBJ2-1 | TRBD2 | TRBV4-2 | 16 | CASSQGGLAPYNEQFF | TGTGCCAGCAGCCAAGGGGGACTAGCGCCCTACAATGAGCAGTTCTTC
- | TRBJ1-1 | TRBD1 | TRBV29-1 | 13 | CSVETGGNTEAFF | TGCAGCGTCGAGACAGGGGGGAACACTGAAGCTTTCTTT
- | TRBJ2-7 | - | TRBV6-5 | 16 | CASSYRLRASTYEQYF | TGTGCCAGCAGTTACCGTTTGAGGGCTTCGACCTACGAGCAGTACTTC
- | TRBJ2-3 | TRBD2 | TRBV5-4 | 18 | CASSLVVTRGTSTDTQYF | TGTGCCAGCAGCTTGGTTGTAACGCGGGGGACTAGCACAGATACGCAGTATTTT
few | TRBJ2-5 | - | TRBV5-1 | 15 | CASTPRIRDQETQYF | TGCGCCAGCACACCCAGAATCAGGGACCAAGAGACCCAGTACTTC
- | TRBJ1-5 | - | TRBV19 | 17 | CASSIGERGNSNQPQHF | TGTGCCAGTAGTATTGGGGAGAGAGGAAATAGCAATCAGCCCCAGCATTTT
- | TRBJ1-1 | TRBD1 | TRBV19 | 16 | CASTPRTGDRGTEAFF | TGTGCCAGTACCCCTAGGACAGGGGATAGGGGCACTGAAGCTTTCTTT
- | TRBJ2-3 | TRBD2 | TRBV9 | 15 | CASSATSGSTDTQYF | TGTGCCAGCAGCGCAACTAGCGGTAGCACAGATACGCAGTATTTT
- | TRBJ1-1 | - | TRBV5-4 | 13 | CASRTDRNTEAFF | TGTGCCAGCAGAACGGACAGGAACACTGAAGCTTTCTTT
- | TRBJ2-1 | - | TRBV2 | 13 | CASSGTDYNEQFF | TGTGCCAGCAGTGGTACAGACTACAATGAGCAGTTCTTC
- | TRBJ2-7 | - | TRBV7-9 | 15 | CAWGPQGQLSYEQYF | TGTGCCTGGGGGCCCCAGGGGCAGCTTTCCTACGAGCAGTACTTC
- | TRBJ1-5 | - | TRBV6-1 | 15 | CASSEAHGGNQPQHF | TGTGCCAGCAGTGAAGCGCACGGGGGGAATCAGCCCCAGCATTTT
- | TRBJ2-1 | TRBD2 | TRBV6-4 | 15 | CASSYRTSGSFEQFF | TGTGCCAGCAGTTACAGGACTAGCGGGTCGTTTGAGCAGTTCTTC
- | TRBJ2-7 | TRBD2 | TRBV2 | 17 | CASSLGLAGGPPYEQYF | TGTGCCAGCAGTCTGGGACTAGCGGGAGGCCCCCCCTACGAGCAGTACTTC
- | TRBJ1-1 | - | TRBV11-2 | 12 | CASSSGDTEAFF | TGTGCCAGCAGCTCGGGGGACACTGAAGCTTTCTTT
- | TRBJ1-6 | - | TRBV13 | 16 | CASSSRQNSYNSPLHF | TGTGCCAGCAGCTCGAGACAGAACTCCTATAATTCACCCCTCCACTTT
- | TRBJ2-6 | - | TRBV29-1 | 16 | CSVEEPTGPGANVLTF | TGCAGCGTTGAAGAGCCAACAGGACCTGGGGCCAACGTCCTGACTTTC
- | TRBJ2-7 | - | TRBV18 | 14 | CASSPARADYEQYF | TGTGCCAGCTCACCAGCCAGGGCCGACTACGAGCAGTACTTC
- | TRBJ1-6 | - | TRBV5-6 | 17 | CASRRLLGGSYNSPLHF | TGTGCCAGCAGAAGACTACTTGGGGGGTCTTATAATTCACCCCTCCACTTT
- | TRBJ2-4 | - | TRBV27 | 14 | CASRGAVAGGAEYF | -
- | TRBJ2-3 | - | TRBV7-9 | 15 | CASSFSVGAADTQYF | TGTGCCAGCAGCTTCAGTGTGGGAGCCGCAGATACGCAGTATTTT
- | TRBJ2-7 | TRBD2 | TRBV7-2 | 15 | CASSGVAGGLGEQYF | TGTGCCAGCAGTGGGGTAGCGGGAGGCTTGGGGGAGCAGTACTTC
- | TRBJ1-3 | - | TRBV4-1 | 18 | CASSQDVRSRLSGNTIYF | TGCGCCAGCAGCCAAGATGTCAGGTCCCGCCTTTCTGGAAACACCATATATTTT
- | TRBJ1-3 | TRBD1 | TRBV4-2 | 15 | CASSQETGEGNTIYF | TGTGCCAGCAGCCAAGAGACAGGGGAAGGAAACACCATATATTTT
- | TRBJ2-1 | TRBD2 | TRBV11-2 | 17 | CASSLFEAGGVYNEQFF | TGTGCCAGCAGCTTATTCGAAGCGGGAGGCGTCTACAATGAGCAGTTCTTC
- | TRBJ2-7 | - | TRBV6-5 | 14 | CASSTGTYNYEQYF | TGTGCCAGCAGCACCGGGACATATAACTACGAGCAGTACTTC
once | TRBJ2-1 | TRBD2 | TRBV6-1 | 15 | CASTGATSGYNEQFF | TGTGCCAGCACGGGGGCGACTAGCGGATACAATGAGCAGTTCTTC
- | TRBJ2-1 | TRBD2 | TRBV30 | 14 | CAWSPMAGVSEQFF | TGTGCCTGGAGTCCGATGGCGGGAGTTAGTGAGCAGTTCTTC
- | TRBJ1-6 | TRBD1 | TRBV14 | 15 | CASSQGQGEDSPLHF | TGTGCCAGCAGCCAAGGACAGGGGGAGGATTCACCCCTCCACTTT
- | TRBJ2-2 | - | TRBV7-3 | 15 | CASSLSAGQNGELFF | TGTGCCAGCAGCTTAAGTGCAGGGCAGAACGGGGAGCTGTTTTTT
- | TRBJ2-1 | - | TRBV18 | 14 | CASSPGQTHNEQFF | TGTGCCAGCTCACCAGGACAGACACACAATGAGCAGTTCTTC
- | TRBJ1-2 | TRBD1 | TRBV15 | 15 | CATSRATTGVHGYTF | TGTGCCACCAGCAGGGCCACGACAGGGGTTCATGGCTACACCTTC
- | TRBJ1-1 | TRBD1 | TRBV3-1/TRBV3-2 | 15 | CASSARTGGKTEAFF | TGTGCCAGCAGCGCAAGAACAGGGGGGAAGACTGAAGCTTTCTTT
- | TRBJ2-1 | TRBD2 | TRBV4-1 | 18 | CASSHPGTSGGKYNEQFF | TGCGCCAGCAGCCATCCCGGGACTAGCGGGGGGAAATACAATGAGCAGTTCTTC
many | TRBJ2-2 | TRBD1 | TRBV6-4 | 16 | CASSDSPGGAGGELFF | TGTGCCAGCAGTGACTCCCCAGGGGGCGCAGGCGGGGAGCTGTTTTTT
- | TRBJ2-3 | TRBD1 | TRBV28 | 14 | CASSWTGFTDTQYF | TGTGCCAGCTCTTGGACAGGGTTTACAGATACGCAGTATTTT
- | TRBJ1-2 | TRBD1 | TRBV27 | 15 | CASSLPGQGLAGYTF | TGTGCCAGCAGCCTACCGGGACAGGGGTTAGCTGGCTACACCTTC
- | TRBJ2-3 | TRBD2 | TRBV4-2 | 20 | CASSQEKVGLGGSGTDTQYF | TGTGCCAGCAGCCAAGAGAAAGTGGGTCTCGGCGGGAGCGGCACAGATACGCAGTATTTT